These T cell receptor beta chains were read from a single sample in a study of cytomegalovirus exposure and HLA in healthy donors. The method was immunoSEQ multiplex PCR; TCRdb's version includes in-frame clones alone and lacks a portion of them. The repertoire has 140,000 to 150,000 clones, approximately 63% of them found once; the top ten carry approximately 2.3%. The sequenced sample was PBMCs. Every receptor here comes from a woman aged 60 to 75 in good health and CMV-seropositive. Both conserved end residues are part of each CDR3. Each record gives: CDR3 length, V gene, J gene, D gene, clone size, CDR3 protein, CDR3 DNA. The D gene is left open where the match is weak. A clone size is listed for some rows: how often the clone was seen (once, few, many), or a class if it is expanded.

15	TRBV10-3	TRBJ1-3	.	few	CAISESISGGNTIYF	TGTGCCATCAGTGAGTCGATTTCTGGCGGAAACACCATATATTTT
16	TRBV10-3	TRBJ2-1	TRBD2	.	CAISDLAGDSYNEQFF	TGTGCCATCAGTGACCTAGCGGGAGACTCCTACAATGAGCAGTTCTTC
13	TRBV7-7	TRBJ2-3	TRBD2	.	CASSLNSGDTQYF	TGTGCTAGCAGCTTAAATAGCGGGGATACGCAGTATTTT
15	TRBV6-1	TRBJ2-7	TRBD1	.	CASSDAGTAFYEQYF	TGTGCCAGCAGTGATGCCGGGACAGCCTTCTACGAGCAGTACTTC
13	TRBV27	TRBJ1-1	TRBD1	.	CASSLDRGLEAFF	TGTGCCAGCAGTTTGGACAGGGGCCTTGAAGCTTTCTTT
14	TRBV9	TRBJ1-2	TRBD1	.	CASSVGQGAYGYTF	TGTGCCAGCAGCGTAGGACAGGGTGCCTATGGCTACACCTTC
15	TRBV5-4	TRBJ1-2	.	few	CASSLRQEANYGYTF	TGTGCCAGCAGCTTGCGACAGGAAGCTAACTATGGCTACACCTTC
15	TRBV6-1	TRBJ1-1	TRBD1	few	CASDRGQTGSTEAFF	TGTGCCAGCGACAGGGGGCAAACAGGGAGCACTGAAGCTTTCTTT
15	TRBV7-2	TRBJ1-2	TRBD1	.	CASSPDSTTGYGYTF	TGTGCCAGCAGCCCCGATTCAACGACAGGGTATGGCTACACCTTC
15	TRBV6-6	TRBJ2-1	TRBD2	.	CASSKLAGDYNEQFF	TGTGCCAGCAGTAAACTAGCGGGGGACTACAATGAGCAGTTCTTC
13	TRBV19	TRBJ1-5	.	.	CASRVGFNQPQHF	TGTGCCAGTCGAGTGGGCTTCAATCAGCCCCAGCATTTT
14	TRBV6-1	TRBJ2-7	TRBD2	.	CASRTGTSAYEQYF	TGTGCCAGCCGTACCGGGACTAGCGCCTACGAGCAGTACTTC
14	TRBV9	TRBJ2-3	.	once	CASSVATSTDTQYF	TGTGCCAGCAGCGTTGCAACTAGCACAGATACGCAGTATTTT
15	TRBV5-4	TRBJ2-2	TRBD1	.	CASSRGQGSTGELFF	TGTGCCAGCAGCCGGGGACAGGGCTCGACCGGGGAGCTGTTTTTT
16	TRBV27	TRBJ2-7	TRBD1	.	CASSFTRGTGSYEQYF	TGTGCCAGCAGTTTCACTAGGGGGACAGGGAGCTACGAGCAGTACTTC
14	TRBV6-5	TRBJ2-5	.	few	CASSYLPQQETQYF	TGTGCCAGCAGTTACCTGCCCCAGCAAGAGACCCAGTACTTC
14	TRBV18	TRBJ1-1	TRBD1	once	CASSAGQGAVEAFF	TGTGCCAGCTCAGCAGGACAGGGGGCGGTTGAAGCTTTCTTT
15	TRBV18	TRBJ2-5	TRBD2	.	CASSPGLADTETQYF	TGTGCCAGCTCACCAGGACTAGCGGATACAGAGACCCAGTACTTC
12	TRBV25-1	TRBJ2-7	.	once	CASQTTGYEQYF	TGTGCCAGCCAAACAACCGGGTACGAGCAGTACTTC
16	TRBV30	TRBJ2-3	.	.	CAWSGGGLASTDTQYF	TGTGCCTGGAGTGGGGGGGGCCTAGCTAGCACAGATACGCAGTATTTT
17	TRBV5-1	TRBJ2-3	TRBD2	.	CASSLPSGSMGADTQYF	TGCGCCAGCAGCTTGCCTAGCGGGAGTATGGGCGCAGATACGCAGTATTTT
15	TRBV5-1	TRBJ1-2	TRBD1	.	CASSPGQGIWYGYTF	TGCGCCAGCAGCCCAGGACAGGGAATTTGGTATGGCTACACCTTC
18	TRBV12-5	TRBJ1-4	.	.	CASGDVNCLLVDNEKLFF	TGTGCTAGTGGTGATGTCAACTGTCTCCTAGTCGACAATGAAAAACTGTTTTTT
13	TRBV5-5	TRBJ1-2	TRBD1	.	CASRLGTGDGYTF	TGTGCCAGCAGGCTTGGGACAGGGGATGGCTACACCTTC
14	TRBV18	TRBJ2-7	.	.	CASSRGANAYEQYF	TGTGCCAGTTCACGGGGAGCGAACGCCTACGAGCAGTACTTC
16	TRBV18	TRBJ2-1	.	once	CASSPPRGSSYNEQFF	TGTGCCAGCTCACCTCCCCGAGGGAGCTCCTACAATGAGCAGTTCTTC
15	TRBV5-1	TRBJ1-5	TRBD1	.	CASSPGQGINQPQHF	TGCGCCAGCAGTCCGGGACAGGGAATCAATCAGCCCCAGCATTTT
14	TRBV28	TRBJ1-2	.	.	CASSSPGGADGYTF	TGTGCCAGCAGTTCCCCCGGGGGGGCGGATGGCTACACCTTC
15	TRBV2	TRBJ1-6	.	.	CASSPDGAGRSPLHF	TGTGCCAGCAGTCCGGACGGAGCGGGTCGTTCACCCCTCCACTTT
18	TRBV27	TRBJ2-6	TRBD1	.	CASSLQGADGAGANVLTF	TGTGCCAGCAGTTTACAGGGGGCGGATGGTGCCGGGGCCAACGTCCTGACTTTC
17	TRBV25-1	TRBJ2-3	.	.	CASSESRGAGAADTQYF	TGTGCCAGCAGTGAATCGAGGGGAGCAGGGGCGGCAGATACGCAGTATTTT
12	TRBV6-5	TRBJ2-7	.	.	CAADGGSGEQYF	TGTGCCGCCGATGGGGGGAGCGGCGAGCAGTACTTC
15	TRBV9	TRBJ2-2	TRBD2	.	CASSVGLAGGGELFF	TGTGCCAGCAGCGTCGGACTAGCGGGGGGCGGGGAGCTGTTTTTT
14	TRBV5-6	TRBJ1-1	.	.	CASSLPGRSTEAFF	TGTGCCAGCAGCTTGCCCGGGAGGAGCACTGAAGCTTTCTTT
12	TRBV29-1	TRBJ2-1	.	.	CRVEGSYNEQFF	TGCAGGGTGGAGGGGTCCTACAATGAGCAGTTCTTC
12	TRBV7-9	TRBJ2-2	.	.	CASSTSVGELFF	TGTGCCAGCAGCACTAGTGTCGGGGAGCTGTTTTTT
15	TRBV28	TRBJ1-2	.	.	CASSLKRTDNYGYTF	TGTGCCAGCAGTTTGAAACGGACTGATAACTATGGCTACACCTTC
15	TRBV7-8	TRBJ1-5	.	.	CASSLVFRSDQPQHF	TGTGCCAGCAGCTTAGTGTTCAGGTCCGATCAGCCCCAGCATTTT
13	TRBV7-2	TRBJ2-7	TRBD2	.	CASSSGTTYEQYF	TGTGCCAGCAGCTCCGGGACTACCTACGAGCAGTACTTC
17	TRBV28	TRBJ1-1	TRBD1	.	CASSIPGTGALNTEAFF	TGTGCCAGCAGTATTCCGGGGACAGGGGCTCTAAACACTGAAGCTTTCTTT
14	TRBV19	TRBJ2-3	TRBD2	once	CASSRGGFGDTQYF	TGTGCCAGTAGTAGGGGGGGATTTGGAGATACGCAGTATTTT
17	TRBV10-2	TRBJ2-7	TRBD2	.	CASSESFWTSGTYEQYF	TGCGCCAGCAGTGAGTCATTTTGGACTAGCGGGACCTACGAGCAGTACTTC
17	TRBV19	TRBJ1-1	.	.	CASSVQGHRLMNTEAFF	TGTGCCAGTAGTGTCCAGGGACATAGATTAATGAACACTGAAGCTTTCTTT
14	TRBV11-2	TRBJ2-5	TRBD2	.	CASSLSGGQETQYF	TGTGCCAGCAGCCTTAGCGGGGGTCAAGAGACCCAGTACTTC
15	TRBV4-2	TRBJ1-2	TRBD1	.	CASSKVGQGAGGYTF	TGTGCCAGCAGCAAAGTGGGACAGGGGGCCGGCGGCTACACCTTC
15	TRBV5-1	TRBJ2-7	.	.	CASSPTGKGGYEQYF	TGCGCCAGCAGTCCCACAGGGAAGGGTGGCTACGAGCAGTACTTC
14	TRBV7-7	TRBJ2-7	.	.	CASSLLGLDGEQYF	TGTGCCAGCAGCTTATTGGGACTGGATGGAGAGCAGTACTTC
15	TRBV6-6	TRBJ1-1	TRBD1	.	CASSYPRGLNTEAFF	TGTGCCAGCAGTTATCCCAGGGGGCTGAACACTGAAGCTTTCTTT
15	TRBV10-1	TRBJ2-3	TRBD2	.	CASSDGGFWTDTQYF	TGCGCCAGCAGTGACGGGGGGTTTTGGACAGATACGCAGTATTTT
16	TRBV9	TRBJ2-6	.	.	CASSSDRSAGANVLTF	TGTGCCAGCAGTTCCGACAGATCCGCGGGGGCCAACGTCCTGACTTTC
16	TRBV4-2	TRBJ2-3	TRBD2	few	CASSLGLAGVADTQYF	TGTGCCAGCAGCCTGGGACTAGCGGGAGTGGCAGATACGCAGTATTTT
13	TRBV5-4	TRBJ1-5	.	.	CASSSQGNQPQHF	TGTGCCAGCAGCTCCCAGGGCAATCAGCCCCAGCATTTT
15	TRBV6-1	TRBJ2-7	.	.	CASTEGQGISYEQYF	TGTGCCAGCACCGAGGGGCAGGGGATTTCCTACGAGCAGTACTTC